This T cell receptor beta chain was captured in a study of T cell responses to AZD1222 COVID-19 vaccine. Worth noting for this clone: Antigen specificity is unknown.

Study-level findings and limits: The reported proportion of spike-specific TCRs targeting unmutated variant regions was nearly half. Without day 14 samples, only post-peak T cell repertoires were studied.

Generated by immunoSEQ multiplex PCR, the TCRdb table keeps only in-frame clones and is missing some. Counted here are 55,000 to 85,000 clones, over 80% occurring once; the ten biggest clones make up approximately 9.8%. This sequence was found in an adult in good health. The specimen comprised peripheral blood, sampled on day 0 of AZD1222 vaccination.

The CDR3: CASSPPYNRGGTEAFF. CDR3 DNA sequence: TGTGCCAGCTCACCACCGTACAACAGGGGAGGGACTGAAGCTTTCTTT. V usage is TRBV18 and J usage is TRBJ1-1; 7 positions agree with TRBD1. Germline V gene sequence: CDR1 KGHSH, CDR2 LQKENI. With V trimmed by 0 bases and J by 5 bases, 9 bases remained unmatched. The CDR3 has 16 residues. Drawing the rest from reference TRBV18 and TRBJ1-1, the complete variable domain is NAGVMQNPRHLVRRRGQEARLRCSPMKGHSHVYWYRQLPEEGLKFMVYLQKENIIDESGMPKERFSAEFPKEGPSILRIQQVVRGDSAAYFCASSPPYNRGGTEAFFGQGTRLTVV.